A selection of T cell receptor beta chains follows, all from one sample in a study of PD-L1 blockade in urothelial cancer. Sequencing was performed with immunoSEQ multiplex PCR; in TCRdb, only in-frame clones are kept and a portion is missing. The sample consists of some 20,000 clones, about 91% of them appearing once. The sequencing used PBMCs, collected around atezolizumab (anti-PD-L1) treatment. These receptor sequences come from a man aged 50 or older with urothelial cancer. Each CDR3 is given without its conserved first and last residue. The order of the fields is V gene, J gene, D gene, CDR3 protein. D genes are given only for firm matches.

v_gene: TRBV7-2; j_gene: TRBJ2-5; d_gene: TRBD1; CDR3aa: ASSSYRGRETQY
v_gene: TRBV5-8; j_gene: TRBJ1-2; d_gene: TRBD1; CDR3aa: ASSALRQGTYGYT
v_gene: TRBV27; j_gene: TRBJ2-3; d_gene: -; CDR3aa: ASRQRPNTDTQY
v_gene: TRBV30; j_gene: TRBJ1-2; d_gene: TRBD1; CDR3aa: AWSRGTDYGYT
v_gene: TRBV2; j_gene: TRBJ1-2; d_gene: -; CDR3aa: ASSEIGQRRSSWYGYT
v_gene: TRBV5-1; j_gene: TRBJ2-3; d_gene: -; CDR3aa: ASSLGSGTDTQY
v_gene: TRBV18; j_gene: TRBJ2-7; d_gene: -; CDR3aa: ASSPNLGTSPYEQY
v_gene: TRBV2; j_gene: TRBJ2-5; d_gene: TRBD1; CDR3aa: ASSDQGAAGKTQY
v_gene: TRBV6-1; j_gene: TRBJ2-5; d_gene: -; CDR3aa: ASSESVTGTQY
v_gene: TRBV30; j_gene: TRBJ2-5; d_gene: -; CDR3aa: AWTRDYQETQY
v_gene: TRBV11-2; j_gene: TRBJ1-2; d_gene: TRBD1; CDR3aa: ASSSSDRGAASGYT
v_gene: TRBV4-1; j_gene: TRBJ1-2; d_gene: -; CDR3aa: ASSQEWGLYGYT
v_gene: TRBV10-3; j_gene: TRBJ2-1; d_gene: -; CDR3aa: AILPSGSPDNEQF
v_gene: TRBV11-2; j_gene: TRBJ2-7; d_gene: TRBD1; CDR3aa: ASSLGQGGYEQY
v_gene: TRBV27; j_gene: TRBJ1-2; d_gene: TRBD1; CDR3aa: ASSFPGTGGYT
v_gene: TRBV25-1; j_gene: TRBJ2-6; d_gene: -; CDR3aa: ASSTLRPPHVLT
v_gene: TRBV7-6; j_gene: TRBJ2-1; d_gene: TRBD2; CDR3aa: ASSQGTSGSNEQF
v_gene: TRBV29-1; j_gene: TRBJ2-7; d_gene: TRBD1; CDR3aa: SVDRGRPGEQY
v_gene: TRBV15; j_gene: TRBJ2-3; d_gene: TRBD2; CDR3aa: ATSSLGPGGGNTQY
v_gene: TRBV18; j_gene: TRBJ2-3; d_gene: TRBD2; CDR3aa: ASSQGLAGPDTQY
v_gene: TRBV2; j_gene: TRBJ1-2; d_gene: -; CDR3aa: ASRPEYGYT
v_gene: TRBV7-9; j_gene: TRBJ2-2; d_gene: -; CDR3aa: ASSSQGRTGELF
v_gene: TRBV28; j_gene: TRBJ1-1; d_gene: -; CDR3aa: ASSFGGRQVEAF
v_gene: TRBV7-8; j_gene: TRBJ1-5; d_gene: TRBD1; CDR3aa: ASSLEGAVFNQPQH
v_gene: TRBV9; j_gene: TRBJ1-1; d_gene: TRBD1; CDR3aa: ASSGQGALLTEAF
v_gene: TRBV6-5; j_gene: TRBJ2-7; d_gene: -; CDR3aa: ASSYGPVYEQY
v_gene: TRBV6-6; j_gene: TRBJ1-2; d_gene: -; CDR3aa: ASSSGSDSGGYT
v_gene: TRBV10-3; j_gene: TRBJ2-2; d_gene: -; CDR3aa: AIKGGLIDTGELF
v_gene: TRBV10-1; j_gene: TRBJ2-1; d_gene: TRBD2; CDR3aa: ASSASRGGGQF